This is a list of T cell receptor beta chains from one sample in a study of shared clonotypes between healthy human individuals. The assay was immunoSEQ multiplex PCR, and TCRdb's table has in-frame clones only and misses some. The sample carries under 1,100,000 clones, around 82% recorded once. The sample taken for sequencing was memory CD4+ T cells from PBMCs. These receptors all come from a man between 18 and 35 years old in good health. Some clones in this sample may be carry-over from other donors' samples. CDR3s leave out the opening cysteine and the closing phenylalanine or tryptophan.

J | V | CDR3
TRBJ1-5 | TRBV19 | ASSIPDGYNQPQH
TRBJ2-2 | TRBV21-1 | ASSIKTLGLAGVGGELF
TRBJ2-2 | TRBV7-9 | ATGGGTGELF
TRBJ1-4 | TRBV9 | ASSAQGTEKLF
TRBJ2-2 | TRBV7-3 | ASSLTLGFEPGELF
TRBJ2-7 | TRBV5-4 | ASSSLAGVASEQY
TRBJ1-6 | TRBV9 | ASSLGQSPNSPLH
TRBJ2-2 | TRBV7-6 | ASSLFGGELF
TRBJ2-7 | TRBV18 | ASSPTTNRKNEQY
TRBJ2-1 | TRBV14 | ASSQVAYRQF
TRBJ1-1 | TRBV11-2 | ASSASIGTGRSEAF
TRBJ1-1 | TRBV7-9 | ASSLVLTVTEAF
TRBJ1-3 | TRBV30 | AWSVQAGNTIY
TRBJ1-1 | TRBV5-1 | ASSLSAAGSEAF
TRBJ2-1 | TRBV11-1 | ASSLGGWLDEQF
TRBJ2-7 | TRBV29-1 | SVLGRQGSGYEQY
NA | TRBV7-2 | ASSLRREFTYEQY
TRBJ2-7 | TRBV11-2 | ASSYPGGRNNEQY
TRBJ2-2 | TRBV2 | ASSPGGLEVGELF
TRBJ2-7 | TRBV2 | ASSPGLGYTEQY
TRBJ1-5 | TRBV5-5 | ASSRSGGGGQPQH
TRBJ2-3 | TRBV18 | ASSPGLAGTDTQY
TRBJ2-3 | TRBV5-6 | ASSFWASGNTDTQY
TRBJ1-6 | TRBV7-6 | ASSLRQGADSPLH
TRBJ2-3 | TRBV7-9 | ASSLDRASVSDTQY
TRBJ2-3 | TRBV5-1 | ASSPKRGSTDTQY
TRBJ1-2 | TRBV5-8 | ASSLKARDGYT
TRBJ2-7 | TRBV5-1 | ASSSVQGAYEQY
TRBJ2-2 | TRBV5-1 | ASSSGLALITGELF
TRBJ2-1 | TRBV20-1 | SARWYNEQF
TRBJ1-2 | TRBV6-1 | ASSLTGDYGYT
TRBJ2-7 | TRBV28 | ASSTGTVYEQY
TRBJ2-1 | TRBV5-1 | ASSLATGGPPNNEQF
TRBJ2-1 | TRBV19 | ASTLGVALSEQF
TRBJ2-2 | TRBV18 | ASSPLYSGGNTGELF
TRBJ2-1 | TRBV5-4 | ASSLESDPSYNEQF
TRBJ2-1 | TRBV7-3 | ASSLMSGSNEQF